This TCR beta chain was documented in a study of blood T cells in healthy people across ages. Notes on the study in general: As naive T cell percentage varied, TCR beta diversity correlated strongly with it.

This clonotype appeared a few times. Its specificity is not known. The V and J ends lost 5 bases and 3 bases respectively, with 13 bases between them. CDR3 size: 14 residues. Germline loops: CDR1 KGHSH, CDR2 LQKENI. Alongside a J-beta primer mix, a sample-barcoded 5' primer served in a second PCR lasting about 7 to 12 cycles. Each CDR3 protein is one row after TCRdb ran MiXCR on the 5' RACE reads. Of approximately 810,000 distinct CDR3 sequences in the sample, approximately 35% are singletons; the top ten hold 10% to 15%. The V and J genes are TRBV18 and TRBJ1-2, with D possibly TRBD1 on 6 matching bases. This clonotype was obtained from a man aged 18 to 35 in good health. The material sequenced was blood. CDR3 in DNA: TGTGCCAGCTCATCCGGGGGGCCCGACTATGGCTACACCTTC. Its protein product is CASSSGGPDYGYTF.